This entry concerns a single T cell receptor beta chain. The germline gives CDR1 LNHDA, CDR2 SQIVND (reference sequence). This CDR3 has 14 residues. V trimming: 3 bases; J trimming: 6 bases; junction bases outside the gene matches: 6. In the original analysis: Amplifying reference gene primers gave estimates of nucleated cell counts. Measured with immunoSEQ multiplex PCR; TCRdb has only the in-frame clones, and not every one. D and trimming come from the DNA, and the V and J calls and clone size come from that table. The repertoire consists of hundreds of thousands of clones, with approximately 86% occurring once and the leading ten covering around 4%. The source of the sample is a study of blood T cell repertoires in COVID-19. Study information: COVID-19 samples collected from the United States, Italy and Spain covered acute and convalescent phases. PBMCs, B-cell-depleted T cells, or T cells were the source of the cDNA or gDNA that made up the material.

Sequencing was performed on peripheral blood. The rearrangement joins TRBV19 to TRBJ1-1; 8 bases are shared with TRBD1. The clonotype originates from a woman aged 45-59 years with active or convalescent COVID-19. CDR3: CASSIGRGHSEAFF. The CDR3, as DNA: TGTGCCAGTAGTATTGGCAGGGGGCATTCTGAAGCTTTCTTT.